This entry describes one T cell receptor beta chain. Its antigen is not known. The source of the sample is a study of breast tumors, draining lymph nodes, adjacent tissues. Samples came from axillary lymph nodes draining the breast cancer. Germline loops: CDR1 MNHNY, CDR2 SVGAGI (reference sequence). The CDR3 loop spans 15 amino acids. Trimming took 5 bases from V and 3 from J; bases not matched to a gene: 5. Study-wide results and limits: Luminal-like breast cancer showed significantly greater tumor-nontumor repertoire similarity than basal-like breast cancer did. Compared with lymph nodes, tumors were less diverse; compared with nontumor tissue, more.

TCRdb re-analysed the multiplex PCR reads in MiXCR, keeping a single row per CDR3 protein. The sample shows some 200,000 distinct CDR3 sequences, 25% to 40% of them seen only once. The rearrangement links TRBV6-6 to TRBJ2-3; 10 bases fit TRBD1. The sequenced material came from axillary lymph node tissue. This receptor was obtained from a female donor with breast cancer. Some clones in this sample may be carry-over from other donors' samples. The CDR3, as DNA: TGTGCCAGCAGTCACGGGGACAGGGGTACAGATACGCAGTATTTT. This encodes CASSHGDRGTDTQYF.